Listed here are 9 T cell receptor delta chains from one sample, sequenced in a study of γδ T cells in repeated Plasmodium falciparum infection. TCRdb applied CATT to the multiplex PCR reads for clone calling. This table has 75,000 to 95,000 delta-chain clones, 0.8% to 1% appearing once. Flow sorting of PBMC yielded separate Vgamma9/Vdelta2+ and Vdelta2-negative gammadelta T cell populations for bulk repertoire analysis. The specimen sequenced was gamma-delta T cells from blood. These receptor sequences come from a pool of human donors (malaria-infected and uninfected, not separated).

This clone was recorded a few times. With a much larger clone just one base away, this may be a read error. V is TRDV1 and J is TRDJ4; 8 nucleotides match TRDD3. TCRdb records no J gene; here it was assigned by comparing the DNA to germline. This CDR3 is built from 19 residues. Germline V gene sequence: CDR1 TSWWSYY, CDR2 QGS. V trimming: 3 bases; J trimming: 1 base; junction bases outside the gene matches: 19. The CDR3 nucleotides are TGTGCTCTTGGGGATATCCTCCTTACTGGGGGGTTGAGGAACAGACCCCTGATCTTT. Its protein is CALGDILLTGGLRNRPLIF.

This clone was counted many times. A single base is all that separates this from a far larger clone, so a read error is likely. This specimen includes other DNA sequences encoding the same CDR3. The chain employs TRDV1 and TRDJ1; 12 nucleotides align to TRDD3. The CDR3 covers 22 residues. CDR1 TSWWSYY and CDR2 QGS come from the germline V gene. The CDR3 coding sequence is TGTGCCCTTGGAGATTTCCCTTCTGTGAGGGGGATACTGGGGGATACACCCGATAAACTCATCTTT. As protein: CALGDFPSVRGILGDTPDKLIF.

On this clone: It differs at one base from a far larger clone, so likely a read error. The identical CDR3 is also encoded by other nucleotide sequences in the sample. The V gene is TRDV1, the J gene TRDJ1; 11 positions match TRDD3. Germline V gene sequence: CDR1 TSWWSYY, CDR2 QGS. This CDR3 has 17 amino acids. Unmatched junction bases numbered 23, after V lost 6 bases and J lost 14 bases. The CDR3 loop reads CALGLFRPYWGITSIIF. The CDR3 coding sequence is TGTGCTCTTGGCCTATTTCGCCCATACTGGGGGATAACCAGTATAATCTTT.

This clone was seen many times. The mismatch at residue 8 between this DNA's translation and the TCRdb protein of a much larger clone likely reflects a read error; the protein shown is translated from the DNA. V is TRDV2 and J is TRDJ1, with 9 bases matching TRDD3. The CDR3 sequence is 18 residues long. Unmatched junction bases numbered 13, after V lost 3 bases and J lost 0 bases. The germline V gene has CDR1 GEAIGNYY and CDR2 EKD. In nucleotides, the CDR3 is TGTGCCTGTGACCGCTGCGTACCGGGGGATACTTACACCGATAAACTCATCTTT. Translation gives CACDRCVPGDTYTDKLIF.

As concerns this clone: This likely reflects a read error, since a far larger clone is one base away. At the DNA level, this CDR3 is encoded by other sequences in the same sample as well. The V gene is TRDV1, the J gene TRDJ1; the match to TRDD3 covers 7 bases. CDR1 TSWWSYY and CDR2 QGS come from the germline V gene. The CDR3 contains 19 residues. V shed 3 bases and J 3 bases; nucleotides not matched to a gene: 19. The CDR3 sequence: CALGESPRTGGCNSDKLIF. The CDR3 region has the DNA TGTGCTCTTGGGGAGAGTCCTCGTACGGGGGGATGTAACTCCGATAAACTCATCTTT.

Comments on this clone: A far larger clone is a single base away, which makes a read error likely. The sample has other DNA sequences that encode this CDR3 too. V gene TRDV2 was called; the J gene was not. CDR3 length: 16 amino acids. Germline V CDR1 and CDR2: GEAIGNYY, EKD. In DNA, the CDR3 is TGTGCCTGTGACAGGGCCTACGCCCCATCCACCGATAAACTCATTTTT. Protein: CACDRAYAPSTDKLIF.

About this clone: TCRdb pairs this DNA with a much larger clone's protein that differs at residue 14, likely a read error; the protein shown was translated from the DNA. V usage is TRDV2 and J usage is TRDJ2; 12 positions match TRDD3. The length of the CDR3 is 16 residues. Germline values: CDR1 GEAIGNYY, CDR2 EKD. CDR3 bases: TGTGCCTGTGACGTACTGGGGGATACTTTGACAGCACAATTCTTCTTT. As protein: CACDVLGDTLTAQFFF.

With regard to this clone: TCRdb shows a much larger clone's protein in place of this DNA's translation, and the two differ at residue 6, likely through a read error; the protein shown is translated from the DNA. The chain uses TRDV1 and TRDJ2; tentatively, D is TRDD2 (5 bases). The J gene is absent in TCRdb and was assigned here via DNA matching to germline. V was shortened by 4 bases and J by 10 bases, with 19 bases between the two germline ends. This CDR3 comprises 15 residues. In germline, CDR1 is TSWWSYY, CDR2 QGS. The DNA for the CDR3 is TGTGCTCTTGGGGTCGCGGGGTTTCCTGCGGGACAACTCTTCTTT. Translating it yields CALGVAGFPAGQLFF.

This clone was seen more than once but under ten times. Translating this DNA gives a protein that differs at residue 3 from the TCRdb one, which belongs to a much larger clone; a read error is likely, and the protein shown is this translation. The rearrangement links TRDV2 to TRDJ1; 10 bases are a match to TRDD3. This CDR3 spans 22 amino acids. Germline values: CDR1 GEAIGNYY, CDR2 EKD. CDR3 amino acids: CARDTGSLYRLGDLEYTDKLIF. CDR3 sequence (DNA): TGTGCCCGTGACACCGGGAGTTTGTATCGACTGGGGGATTTGGAATACACCGATAAACTCATCTTT.